Below are 27 T cell receptor beta chains sequenced from a single sample in a study of blood T cell repertoires in COVID-19. Method: immunoSEQ multiplex PCR; TCRdb's copy keeps in-frame clones and lacks some. The table lists about 270,000 clones, over 75% of them singletons. The material sequenced was PBMCs or T cells enriched from blood (not recorded which). These receptors were obtained from a man between 18 and 35 years old who had recovered from COVID-19.

This chain links TRBV18 with TRBJ2-2, with 9 bases aligning to TRBD2. Germline V lookup: CDR1 KGHSH, CDR2 LQKENI. V was pared by 3 bases and J by 4 bases, with 3 bases of the junction left unmatched. The CDR3 consists of 15 residues. The CDR3 reads CASSPKREATGELFF. CDR3 in DNA: TGTGCCAGCTCACCGAAGCGGGAGGCCACCGGGGAGCTGTTTTTT.

The gene calls are TRBV4-2 and TRBJ2-7, with TRBD1 matching 9 bases. This CDR3 comprises 12 residues. V shed 3 bases, J shed 6 bases, and the junction held 0 bases outside the gene matches. CDR1 LGHNA and CDR2 YNFKEQ come from the germline V gene. In nucleotides, the CDR3 is TGTGCCAGCAGCCAGGACAGGGGCGAGCAGTACTTC. Translated, it gives CASSQDRGEQYF.

V usage is TRBV7-9 and J usage is TRBJ2-7, with D tentatively TRBD1 (6 bases). CDR3 length: 14 amino acids. Germline loops: CDR1 SEHNR, CDR2 FQNEAQ (reference sequence). V lost 5 bases to trimming and J lost 6 bases, with 17 bases between them. The CDR3 nucleotides read TGTGCCAGCAGCGATCCCTCGACAGGCCGCGAGCAGTACTTC. Encoded protein: CASSDPSTGREQYF.

This clone was recorded a few times. The chain carries TRBV4-1 and TRBJ1-2; D gene unclear. The CDR3 runs 16 residues. The germline CDR1 and CDR2 sequences are MGHRA and YSYEKL. The V gene lost 0 bases and the J gene lost 4 bases, with 15 bases spanning the gap. The CDR3 is CASSQDRLGWSYGYTF. CDR3 sequence (DNA): TGCGCCAGCAGCCAAGACCGACTAGGGTGGAGCTATGGCTACACCTTC.

This chain uses TRBV29-1 with TRBJ2-7; a possible D gene is TRBD1 (6 bases). V gave up 5 bases and J gave up 0 bases, with 17 bases separating them. The CDR3 has 15 amino acids. Germline V gives CDR1 SQVTM, CDR2 ANQGSEA. In nucleotides, the CDR3 is TGCAGCGTTCGCAAGGGGGTCCCGGGCTCCTACGAGCAGTACTTC. It specifies CSVRKGVPGSYEQYF.

The chain links TRBV28 to TRBJ1-2; D is perhaps TRBD1 (5 bases). V gave up 8 bases and J gave up 2 bases, with 15 bases separating them. Germline CDR1 MDHEN, CDR2 SYDVKM. The CDR3 is made up of 14 amino acids. DNA of the CDR3: TGTGCCAGCCTCCGGGGGGGATCCAACTATGGCTACACCTTC. Translating it yields CASLRGGSNYGYTF.

The chain recombines TRBV30 with TRBJ1-2; D may be TRBD1 (6 bases). The V and J ends lost 5 bases and 4 bases respectively, with 11 bases between them. In germline, CDR1 is GTSNPN, CDR2 SVGIG (reference sequence). The CDR3 consists of 12 residues. CDR3 sequence reads: CAWYRVVYGYTF. The CDR3 region has the DNA TGTGCCTGGTACAGGGTTGTCTATGGCTACACCTTC. Filled out from reference TRBV30 and TRBJ1-2, the complete variable domain reads SQTIHQWPATLVQPVGSPLSLECTVEGTSNPNLYWYRQAAGRGLQLLFYSVGIGQISSEVPQNLSASRPQDRQFILSSKKLLLSDSGFYLCAWYRVVYGYTFGSGTRLTVV.

This clone was counted a few times. The chain has TRBV30 and TRBJ1-1; a possible D gene is TRBD1 (6 bases). Trimming took 2 bases from V and 11 from J, leaving 12 bases between them. There are 11 residues in the CDR3. Germline-derived CDR1 and CDR2 are GTSNPN and SVGIG (reference sequence). The CDR3, as DNA: TGTGCCTGGAGTAGGGGGGGGAATGCTTTCTTT. The encoded protein is CAWSRGGNAFF.

A single count supports this clone. The rearrangement uses TRBV2 and TRBJ2-2; 8 bases line up with TRBD2. The CDR3 sequence is 15 residues long. J gave up 4 bases and V 5 bases, and 6 bases lay outside the gene matches. From germline, CDR1 is SNHLY and CDR2 FYNNEI. The CDR3 loop reads CASSRTSRFTGELFF. The CDR3 bases are TGTGCCAGCAGTCGGACTAGCAGATTCACCGGGGAGCTGTTTTTT.

V is TRBV10-3 and J is TRBJ1-6; 11 bases map to TRBD1. The CDR3 spans 15 residues. With 10 bases clipped from V and 9 bases from J, the junction kept 11 bases outside the gene matches. Per germline, CDR1 ENHRY and CDR2 SYGVKD. For the CDR3, the DNA is TGTGCCACCGACTCCGGACAGGGGGCGCCTTCACCCCTCCACTTT. It specifies CATDSGQGAPSPLHF.

This rearrangement joins TRBV6-5 to TRBJ1-6, with a tentative D call TRBD1 (6 bases). Germline V gives CDR1 MNHEY, CDR2 SVGAGI. The CDR3 has 13 residues. The V and J ends lost 7 bases and 11 bases respectively, with 15 bases between them. The CDR3: CASTRTDFAPLHF. DNA for the CDR3: TGTGCCAGCACTCGGACAGATTTTGCACCCCTCCACTTT.

The sample holds a few counts of this clone. The V gene is TRBV30, the J gene TRBJ2-5; TRBD1 agrees at 8 bases. Germline-derived CDR1 and CDR2 are GTSNPN and SVGIG (reference sequence). Trimming took 3 bases from V and 5 from J; bases not matched to a gene: 8. The CDR3 is 14 amino acids. The CDR3 sequence: CAWSLRGRNETQYF. CDR3 DNA: TGTGCCTGGAGCCTCAGGGGGCGGAATGAGACCCAGTACTTC.

The rearrangement links TRBV24-1 to TRBJ1-2, with 7 bases fitting TRBD1. The CDR3 totals 15 residues. CDR1 KGHDR and CDR2 SFDVKD come from the germline V gene. The trim removed 3 bases at V and 5 bases at J, leaving 8 bases unmatched. The DNA of the CDR3 is TGTGCCACCAGTGATAGGGGGCAGGAGACTTATGGCTACACCTTC. Residues: CATSDRGQETYGYTF.

This clone occurred once. This chain joins TRBV6-5 and TRBJ2-2, with TRBD1 as a possible D gene (6 bases). The germline V gene encodes CDR1 MNHEY and CDR2 SVGAGI. CDR3 length equals 13 residues. V lost 10 bases and J lost 1, with 10 bases in between. CDR3 sequence (DNA): TGTGCCACCGCGACAGGGAACACCGGGGAGCTGTTTTTT. Residues: CATATGNTGELFF.

The rearrangement uses TRBV14 and TRBJ2-6; TRBD1 aligns across 8 bases. Germline CDR1 reads SGHDN; CDR2 reads FVKESK. With 4 bases clipped from V and 0 bases from J, the junction kept 8 bases outside the gene matches. This CDR3 region has 18 residues. In DNA form, the CDR3 reads TGTGCCAGCAGCCCCTGGACAGGGACAACCTCTGGGGCCAACGTCCTGACTTTC. Encoded protein: CASSPWTGTTSGANVLTF.

The V call is TRBV5-6, the J call TRBJ1-2; D is ambiguous. This CDR3 contains 14 residues. V gave up 3 bases and J gave up 4 bases, with 13 bases separating them. Germline values: CDR1 SGHDT, CDR2 YYEEEE. CDR3 coding DNA: TGTGCCAGCAGCTCTGGGAGTGATGTCTATGGCTACACCTTC. Protein sequence: CASSSGSDVYGYTF.

This chain uses TRBV3-1 (or the pseudogene TRBV3-2) with TRBJ1-5, with TRBD1 matching over 7 bases. The CDR3 length is 16 residues. Trimming took 1 base from V and 6 from J; bases not matched to a gene: 9. Germline V gives CDR1 LGHDT, CDR2 YNNKEL (reference sequence). CDR3 amino acids: CASSQGRQGSGQPQHF. The CDR3 bases are TGTGCCAGCAGCCAAGGCAGACAGGGCTCAGGTCAGCCCCAGCATTTT.

The chain carries TRBV7-9 and TRBJ1-2; a possible D gene is TRBD1 (6 bases). The V gene lost 7 bases and the J gene lost 0 bases, with 18 bases spanning the gap. Per the germline V gene, CDR1 is SEHNR and CDR2 is FQNEAQ (reference sequence). This CDR3 region has 16 residues. The CDR3 nucleotides are TGTGCCAGCACACGGGAATGGACAGAGACTAACTATGGCTACACCTTC. Protein sequence: CASTREWTETNYGYTF.

This chain uses TRBV9 with TRBJ2-1, with 10 bases fitting TRBD2. Trimming cost V 2 bases and J 4 bases; bases outside gene matches: 3. The germline gives CDR1 SGDLS, CDR2 YYNGEE. The CDR3 loop spans 15 amino acids. CDR3 protein: CASSVLAGVYNEQFF. In DNA, the CDR3 is TGTGCCAGCAGCGTCCTAGCGGGAGTTTACAATGAGCAGTTCTTC.

Here the CDR3 reads CASSGGGGYNEQFF. CDR3 sequence (DNA): TGCGCCAGCAGTGGTGGGGGGGGCTACAATGAGCAGTTCTTC. The V gene is TRBV10-2, the J gene TRBJ2-1; TRBD2 matches at 7 bases. The CDR3 runs to 14 residues. Germline V gives CDR1 WSHSY, CDR2 SAAADI. V trimming: 4 bases; J trimming: 3 bases; junction bases outside the gene matches: 3.

The gene calls are TRBV28 and TRBJ1-5; TRBD1 might be the D (5 bases). The CDR3 has 17 amino acids. CDR1 is MDHEN, CDR2 SYDVKM, per germline. The V gene lost 2 bases and the J gene lost 7 bases, with 21 bases spanning the gap. In DNA, the CDR3 is TGTGCCAGCAGTTTAAAGGGGCGGGGCAGGACGCCGCAGCCCCAGCATTTT. This sequence encodes CASSLKGRGRTPQPQHF.

This clone was seen more than once but under ten times. The gene calls are TRBV6-2 or TRBV6-3 and TRBJ2-7; D remains unclear. V was pared by 0 bases and J by 0 bases, with 9 bases between. The germline gives CDR1 MNHEY, CDR2 SVGEGT. The CDR3 extends over 15 amino acids. This chain's CDR3 is CASSYSVRYSYEQYF. For the CDR3, the DNA is TGTGCCAGCAGTTACTCTGTCAGGTACTCCTACGAGCAGTACTTC.

This rearrangement joins TRBV19 to TRBJ1-1; TRBD1 agrees at 10 bases. Germline CDR1 reads LNHDA; CDR2 reads SQIVND (reference sequence). The CDR3 contains 14 residues. J lost 4 bases, V lost 1 base, and 0 bases had no gene match. CDR3 protein: CASSIGTGGTEAFF. CDR3 nucleotide sequence: TGTGCCAGTAGTATAGGGACAGGGGGCACTGAAGCTTTCTTT.

This clone was recorded only once. The V and J genes are TRBV5-6 and TRBJ1-1; 7 bases line up with TRBD1. V gave up 3 bases and J gave up 8 bases; unmatched junction bases: 1. Germline lookup yields CDR1 SGHDT and CDR2 YYEEEE. The CDR3 runs to 11 residues. CDR3 in amino acids: CASSSRGEAFF. The CDR3 coding sequence is TGTGCCAGCAGCTCCAGGGGGGAAGCTTTCTTT. Full variable domain (outside the CDR3, taken from reference TRBV5-6 and TRBJ1-1): DAGVTQSPTHLIKTRGQQVTLRCSPKSGHDTVSWYQQALGQGPQFIFQYYEEEERQRGNFPDRFSGHQFPNYSSELNVNALLLGDSALYLCASSSRGEAFFGQGTRLTVV.

The chain uses TRBV5-1 and TRBJ1-5; no clear D gene. V was pared by 0 bases and J by 5 bases, with 15 bases between. CDR1 is SGHRS, CDR2 YFSETQ, per germline. The CDR3 sequence is 16 residues long. CDR3 bases: TGCGCCAGCAGCTTGGCCGGCCTAGAGGGCCATCAGCCCCAGCATTTT. Protein: CASSLAGLEGHQPQHF.

This clone appeared a few times. The chain combines TRBV7-9 with TRBJ2-1, with 10 nucleotides matching TRBD2. V lost 5 bases, J lost 7 bases, and 5 bases stayed unmatched. Germline V gene sequence: CDR1 SEHNR, CDR2 FQNEAQ (reference sequence). The CDR3 has 14 residues. CDR3 in amino acids: CASSPSGRGNEQFF. As DNA, the CDR3 is TGTGCCAGCAGCCCTAGCGGGAGAGGGAATGAGCAGTTCTTC.

Regarding this clone: At the DNA level, this CDR3 is encoded by other sequences in the same sample as well. J is TRBJ2-7 and V is TRBV5-1; 9 bases match TRBD2. Losses at the gene ends were 7 bases for V and 3 bases for J; bases not matched to a gene: 5. Germline loops: CDR1 SGHRS, CDR2 YFSETQ. The CDR3 runs to 13 residues. The CDR3 sequence is CASSLAGVYEQYF. CDR3 nucleotides: TGCGCCAGCTCGTTAGCGGGGGTCTACGAGCAGTACTTC.